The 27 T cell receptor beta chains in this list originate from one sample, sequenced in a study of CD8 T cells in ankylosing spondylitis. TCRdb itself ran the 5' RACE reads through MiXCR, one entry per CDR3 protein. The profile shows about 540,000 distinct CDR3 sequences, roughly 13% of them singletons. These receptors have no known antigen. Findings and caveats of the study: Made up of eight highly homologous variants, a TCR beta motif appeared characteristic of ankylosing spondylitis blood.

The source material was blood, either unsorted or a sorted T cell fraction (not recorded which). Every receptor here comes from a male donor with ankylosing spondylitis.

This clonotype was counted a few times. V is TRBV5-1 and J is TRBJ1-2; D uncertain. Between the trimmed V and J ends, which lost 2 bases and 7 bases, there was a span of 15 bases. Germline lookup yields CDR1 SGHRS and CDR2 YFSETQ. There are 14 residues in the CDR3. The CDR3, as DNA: TGCGCCAGCAGCTTCTCTTCTGGGCCGCGTGGCTACACCTTC. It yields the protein CASSFSSGPRGYTF.

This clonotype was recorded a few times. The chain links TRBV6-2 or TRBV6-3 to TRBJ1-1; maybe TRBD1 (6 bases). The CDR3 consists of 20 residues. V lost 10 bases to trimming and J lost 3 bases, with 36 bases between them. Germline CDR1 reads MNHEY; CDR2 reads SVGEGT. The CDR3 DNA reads TGTGCCACCGCCGAAAACCCATACCGATCAGTTCCTACAGGGCACACTGAAGCTTTCTTT. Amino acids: CATAENPYRSVPTGHTEAFF.

The CDR3 loop reads CSVLGTEAFF. CDR3 coding DNA: TGCAGCGTTCTTGGCACTGAAGCTTTCTTT. This rearrangement joins TRBV29-1 to TRBJ1-1; D not resolved. This CDR3 is 10 amino acids long. V was cut by 5 bases and J by 4 bases, with 5 bases left in between. Germline V gene lookup returns CDR1 SQVTM and CDR2 ANQGSEA.

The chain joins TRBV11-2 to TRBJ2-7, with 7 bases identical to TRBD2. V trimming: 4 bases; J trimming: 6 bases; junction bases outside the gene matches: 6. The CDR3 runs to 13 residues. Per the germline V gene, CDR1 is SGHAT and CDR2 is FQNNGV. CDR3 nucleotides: TGTGCCAGCAGCTCTGTGACTAGCTTCGAGCAGTACTTC. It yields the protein CASSSVTSFEQYF.

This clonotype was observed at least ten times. CDR3 region: CASSLGAGEKLFF. The CDR3 coding sequence is TGCGCCAGCAGCTTGGGGGCAGGGGAAAAACTGTTTTTT. The chain couples TRBV5-1 to TRBJ1-4; perhaps TRBD1 as D (5 bases). Germline V gene lookup returns CDR1 SGHRS and CDR2 YFSETQ. CDR3 size: 13 residues. Trimming removed 0 bases from V and 8 bases from J, with 8 bases in between.

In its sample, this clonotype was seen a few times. The CDR3 DNA reads TGTGCCAGTAGGATGGGACACAAGGGATCCTACGAGCAGTACGTC. Its protein product is CASRMGHKGSYEQYV. The chain is built from TRBV19 and TRBJ2-7; possibly TRBD1 for D (6 bases). The V gene's germline CDR1 is LNHDA and CDR2 SQIVND (reference sequence). This CDR3 contains 15 residues. V was trimmed by 6 bases and J by 1 base, leaving 16 bases between them.

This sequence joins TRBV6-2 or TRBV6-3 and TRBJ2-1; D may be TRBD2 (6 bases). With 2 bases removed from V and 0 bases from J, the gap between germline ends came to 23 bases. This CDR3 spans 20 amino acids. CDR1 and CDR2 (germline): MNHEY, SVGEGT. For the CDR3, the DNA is TGTGCCAGCAGTTACGCCCGGGACTCTATGAGATTTAGCTCCTACAATGAGCAGTTCTTC. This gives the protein CASSYARDSMRFSSYNEQFF.

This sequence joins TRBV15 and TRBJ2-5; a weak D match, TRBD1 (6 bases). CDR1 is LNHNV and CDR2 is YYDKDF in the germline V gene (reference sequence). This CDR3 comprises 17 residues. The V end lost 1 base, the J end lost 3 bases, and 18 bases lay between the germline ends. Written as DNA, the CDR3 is TGTGCCACCAGCAGAGGGGGCCCGGGACACCGGGAAGAGACCCAGTACTTC. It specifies CATSRGGPGHREETQYF.

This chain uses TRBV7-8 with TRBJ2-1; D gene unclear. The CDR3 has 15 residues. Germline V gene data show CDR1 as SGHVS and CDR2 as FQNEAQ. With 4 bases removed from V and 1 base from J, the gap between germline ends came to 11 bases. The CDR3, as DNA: TGTGCCAGCAGCTATCAGGATAGGTCCTACAATGAGCAGTTCTTC. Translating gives CASSYQDRSYNEQFF.

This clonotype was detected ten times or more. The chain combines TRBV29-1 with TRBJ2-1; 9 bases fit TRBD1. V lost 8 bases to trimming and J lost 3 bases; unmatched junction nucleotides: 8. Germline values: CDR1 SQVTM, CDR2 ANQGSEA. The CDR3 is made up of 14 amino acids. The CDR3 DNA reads TGCAGCACCGCCGGGACAGGGTTCTACAATGAGCAGTTCTTC. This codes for CSTAGTGFYNEQFF.

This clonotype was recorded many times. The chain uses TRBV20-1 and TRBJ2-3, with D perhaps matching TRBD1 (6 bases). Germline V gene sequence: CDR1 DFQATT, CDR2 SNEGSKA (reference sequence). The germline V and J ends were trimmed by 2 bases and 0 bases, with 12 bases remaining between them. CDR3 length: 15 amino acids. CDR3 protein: CSARKNRVSTDTQYF. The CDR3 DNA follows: TGCAGTGCTAGAAAAAACAGGGTTAGCACAGATACGCAGTATTTT.

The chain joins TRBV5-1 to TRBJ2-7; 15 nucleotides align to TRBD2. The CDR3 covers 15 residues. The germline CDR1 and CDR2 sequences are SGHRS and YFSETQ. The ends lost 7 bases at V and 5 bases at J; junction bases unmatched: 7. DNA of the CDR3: TGCGCCAGCCTTGAGGGGACTAGCGGGAGGAACGAGCAGTACGTC. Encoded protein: CASLEGTSGRNEQYV.

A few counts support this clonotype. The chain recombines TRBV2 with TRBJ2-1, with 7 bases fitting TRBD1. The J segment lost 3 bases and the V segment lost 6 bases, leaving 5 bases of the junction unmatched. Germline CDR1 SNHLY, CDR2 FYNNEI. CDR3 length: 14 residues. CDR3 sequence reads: CASRPGQLYNEQFF. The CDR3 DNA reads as TGTGCCAGCAGGCCGGGACAGCTCTACAATGAGCAGTTCTTC.

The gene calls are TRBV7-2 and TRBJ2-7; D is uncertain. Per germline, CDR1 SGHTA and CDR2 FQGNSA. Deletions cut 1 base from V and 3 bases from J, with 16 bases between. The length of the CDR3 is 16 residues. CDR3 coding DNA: TGTGCCAGCAGCTTAGGGGTTACTGGGCCTTTCTACGAGCAGTACTTC. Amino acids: CASSLGVTGPFYEQYF.

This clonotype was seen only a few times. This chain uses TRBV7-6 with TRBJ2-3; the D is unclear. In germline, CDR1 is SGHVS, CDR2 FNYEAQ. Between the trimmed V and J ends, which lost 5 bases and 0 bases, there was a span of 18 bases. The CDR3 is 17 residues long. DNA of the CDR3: TGTGCCAGCAGCCACCCCCGACAATCGGCTAGCACAGATACGCAGTATTTT. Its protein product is CASSHPRQSASTDTQYF.

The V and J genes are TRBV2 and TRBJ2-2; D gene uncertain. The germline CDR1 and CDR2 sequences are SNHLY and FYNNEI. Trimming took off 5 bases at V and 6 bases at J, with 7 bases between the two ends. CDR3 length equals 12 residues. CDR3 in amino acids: CASSNGPGELFF. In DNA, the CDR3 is TGTGCCAGCAGTAACGGGCCCGGGGAGCTGTTTTTT.

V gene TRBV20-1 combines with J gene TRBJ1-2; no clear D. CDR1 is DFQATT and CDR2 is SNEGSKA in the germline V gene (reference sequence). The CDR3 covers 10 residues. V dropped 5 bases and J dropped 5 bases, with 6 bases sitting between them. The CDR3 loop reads CSALTYGYTF. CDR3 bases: TGCAGTGCTTTGACATATGGCTACACCTTC.

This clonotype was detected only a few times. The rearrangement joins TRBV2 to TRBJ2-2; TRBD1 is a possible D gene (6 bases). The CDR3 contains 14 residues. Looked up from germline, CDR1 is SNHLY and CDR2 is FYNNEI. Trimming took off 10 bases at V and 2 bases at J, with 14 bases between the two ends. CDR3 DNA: TGTGCCACCAAGACAGGAACCAACACCGGGGAGCTGTTTTTT. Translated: CATKTGTNTGELFF.

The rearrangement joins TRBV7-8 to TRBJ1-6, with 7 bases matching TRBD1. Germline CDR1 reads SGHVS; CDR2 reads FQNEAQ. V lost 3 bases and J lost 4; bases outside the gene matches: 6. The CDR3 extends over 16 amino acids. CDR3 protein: CASSFNRGPYNSPLHF. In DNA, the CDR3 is TGTGCCAGCAGCTTCAACAGGGGTCCTTATAATTCACCCCTCCACTTT.

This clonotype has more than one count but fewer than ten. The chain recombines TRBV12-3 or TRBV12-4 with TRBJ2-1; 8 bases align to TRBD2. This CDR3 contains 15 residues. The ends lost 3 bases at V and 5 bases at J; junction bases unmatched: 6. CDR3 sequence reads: CASSFQSGGNNEQFF. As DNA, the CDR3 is TGTGCCAGCAGTTTTCAGAGCGGGGGAAACAATGAGCAGTTCTTC.

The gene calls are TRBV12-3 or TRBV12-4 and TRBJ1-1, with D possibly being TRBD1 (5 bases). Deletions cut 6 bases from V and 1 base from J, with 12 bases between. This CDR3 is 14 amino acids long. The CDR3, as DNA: TGTGCCAGCAGCTGGGACGGGGGGAACACTGAAGCTTTCTTT. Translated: CASSWDGGNTEAFF.

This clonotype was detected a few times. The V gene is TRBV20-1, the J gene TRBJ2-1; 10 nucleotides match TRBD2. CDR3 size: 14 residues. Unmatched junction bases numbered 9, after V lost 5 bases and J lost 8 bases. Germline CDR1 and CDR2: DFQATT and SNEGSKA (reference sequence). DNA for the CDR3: TGCAGTGCTTCGGCGGCTAGCGGGGGAGATGAGCAGTTCTTC. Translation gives CSASAASGGDEQFF.

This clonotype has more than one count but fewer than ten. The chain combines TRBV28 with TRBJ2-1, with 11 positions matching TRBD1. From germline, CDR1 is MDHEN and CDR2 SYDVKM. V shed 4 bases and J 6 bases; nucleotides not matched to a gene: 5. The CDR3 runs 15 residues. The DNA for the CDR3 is TGTGCCAGCAGTTCCGCCGGGACAGGGGGCAATGAGCAGTTCTTC. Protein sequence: CASSSAGTGGNEQFF.

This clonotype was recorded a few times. The CDR3 nucleotides are TGCGCCAGCAGCACACGGGGGCAAACTTTCTTT. Amino acid sequence: CASSTRGQTFF. The chain uses TRBV4-1 and TRBJ1-1; TRBD1 might be the D (6 bases). The CDR3 length is 11 residues. The germline gives CDR1 MGHRA, CDR2 YSYEKL. The V and J ends lost 5 bases and 12 bases respectively, with 13 bases between them.

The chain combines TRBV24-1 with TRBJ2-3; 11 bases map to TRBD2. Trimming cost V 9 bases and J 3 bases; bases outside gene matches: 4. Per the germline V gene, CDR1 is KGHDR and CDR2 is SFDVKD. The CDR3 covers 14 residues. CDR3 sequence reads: CATEGTSGTDTQYF. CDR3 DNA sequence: TGTGCCACCGAAGGGACTAGCGGAACAGATACGCAGTATTTT.

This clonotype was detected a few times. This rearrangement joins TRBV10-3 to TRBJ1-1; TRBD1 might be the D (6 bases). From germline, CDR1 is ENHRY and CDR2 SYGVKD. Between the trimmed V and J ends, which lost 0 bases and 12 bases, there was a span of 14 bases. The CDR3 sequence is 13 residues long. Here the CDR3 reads CAISESGAAIPFF. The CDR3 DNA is TGTGCCATCAGTGAGTCGGGGGCGGCGATACCTTTCTTT.

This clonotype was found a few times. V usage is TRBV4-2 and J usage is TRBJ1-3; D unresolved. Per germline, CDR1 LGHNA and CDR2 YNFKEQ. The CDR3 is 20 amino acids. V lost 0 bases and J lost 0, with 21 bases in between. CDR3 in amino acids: CASSQDGPIAAGFSGNTIYF. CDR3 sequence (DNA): TGTGCCAGCAGCCAAGACGGACCCATCGCGGCGGGGTTCTCTGGAAACACCATATATTTT.